These 25 T cell receptor beta chains came from one sample sequenced in a study of tumor-infiltrating lymphocytes in oesophageal squamous cell carcinoma. TCRdb analysed the PCR reads with MiXCR anew, one entry per CDR3 protein. Of approximately 12,000 distinct CDR3 sequences in the sample, approximately 58% are singletons; the top ten hold 30% to 45%. The sequencing input was esophageal tumor tissue. Receptor source: a male donor with esophageal squamous cell carcinoma.

This clonotype is labeled as hyperexpanded (1% or more). The V call is TRBV5-5, the J call TRBJ1-1; D call uncertain. The V and J ends lost 0 bases and 0 bases respectively, with 3 bases between them. The germline V gene has CDR1 SGHKS and CDR2 YYEKEE (reference sequence). The CDR3 consists of 13 residues. The CDR3 is CASSLDLNTEAFF. DNA of the CDR3: TGTGCCAGCAGCTTGGACTTGAACACTGAAGCTTTCTTT.

Here the CDR3 DNA reads TGTGCCAGCAGCCGTCGGGACTACTACGAGCAGCACTTT. It yields the protein CASSRRDYYEQHF. This chain connects TRBV7-6 to TRBJ1-6; a possible D gene is TRBD1 (5 bases). The CDR3 loop spans 13 amino acids. Trimming removed 5 bases from V and 19 bases from J, with 21 bases in between. CDR1 is SGHVS, CDR2 FNYEAQ, per germline.

The chain combines TRBV10-2 with TRBJ2-7; the D is unclear. Germline values: CDR1 WSHSY, CDR2 SAAADI. Trimming pared 4 bases from V and 5 bases from J, leaving 6 bases between. This CDR3 comprises 11 residues. CDR3 residues: CASSVAHEQYF. The DNA for the CDR3 is TGCGCCAGCAGTGTGGCCCACGAGCAGTACTTC.

The V gene is TRBV7-2, the J gene TRBJ2-7; TRBD1 matches at 8 bases. Near its end, the DNA agrees better with TRBJ2-1, so the J call may be wrong. Germline CDR1 reads SGHTA; CDR2 reads FQGNSA. CDR3 length equals 14 residues. CDR3 loop: CASSQLGQGYEQFF. In DNA form, the CDR3 reads TGTGCCAGCAGCCAACTCGGACAGGGCTACGAGCAGTTCTTC.

A word on this clonotype: As the CDR3 is not closed by the conserved phenylalanine or tryptophan, this likely results from a read error. No DNA is shown, since the ends of the CDR3 on it are uncertain; the CDR3 is the one TCRdb lists. This sequence joins TRBV24-1 and TRBJ2-3; the D call TRBD1 from the table was never checked on the DNA. The germline V gene encodes CDR1 KGHDR and CDR2 SFDVKD. The length of the CDR3 is 14 amino acids, counting both ends. The CDR3 sequence: CATSDLKPIPPSVR.

This clonotype has at least ten counts. This rearrangement joins TRBV6-1 to TRBJ2-3; D could derive from TRBD1 or TRBD2 (5 bases each). The CDR3 sequence is 13 residues long. In germline, CDR1 is MNHNS, CDR2 SASEGT. V dropped 5 bases and J dropped 4 bases, with 10 bases sitting between them. CDR3: CASSYGGADTQYF. CDR3 bases: TGTGCCAGCAGTTATGGGGGTGCAGATACGCAGTATTTT.

This clonotype appeared many times. The chain links TRBV19 to TRBJ2-4, with 8 positions matching TRBD2. V lost 7 bases, J lost 8 bases, and 7 bases stayed unmatched. CDR1 is LNHDA, CDR2 SQIVND, per germline (reference sequence). The CDR3 spans 13 residues. CDR3 nucleotide sequence: TGTGCCAGTAATAGCGGGGCTGGTGACATTCAGTACTTC. Residues: CASNSGAGDIQYF.

The chain combines TRBV7-3 with TRBJ2-1; D gene unclear. The V gene lost 4 bases and the J gene lost 0 bases, with 22 bases spanning the gap. CDR1 and CDR2 from the germline V gene are SGHTA and FQGTGA. There are 19 residues in the CDR3. CDR3 nucleotides: TGTGCCAGCAGCTGGACCAGCCCGACTCAACTGAGCTCCTACAATGAGCAGTTCTTC. Its translation is CASSWTSPTQLSSYNEQFF.

The chain employs TRBV10-3 and TRBJ2-3; 8 positions agree with TRBD2. V was pared by 4 bases and J by 6 bases, with 9 bases of the junction left unmatched. Germline V gives CDR1 ENHRY, CDR2 SYGVKD. The CDR3 is 15 amino acids. The CDR3 reads CAISGGLGPMDTQYF. The CDR3 nucleotides are TGTGCCATCAGTGGGGGACTAGGACCCATGGATACGCAGTATTTT.

A few counts support this clonotype. This CDR3 reads CASSLASVGYNEQFF. In DNA, the CDR3 is TGTGCCAGCAGCTTAGCTAGTGTTGGGTACAATGAGCAGTTCTTC. The gene calls are TRBV7-2 and TRBJ2-7; D unresolved. The end of the DNA aligns better with TRBJ2-1, so the J call may be wrong. The CDR3 runs 15 residues. Germline CDR1 is SGHTA and CDR2 is FQGNSA.

By share, this clonotype ranks as medium-sized. This chain joins TRBV10-3 and TRBJ2-5, with D perhaps matching TRBD1 (6 bases). This CDR3 is 12 amino acids long. In germline, CDR1 is ENHRY, CDR2 SYGVKD. Trimming took 7 bases from V and 0 from J, leaving 6 bases between them. Written as DNA, the CDR3 is TGTGCCATCAAGGGGGACCAAGAGACCCAGTACTTC. Its protein product is CAIKGDQETQYF.

The genes are TRBV7-4 and TRBJ1-3; weak D call: TRBD1 (6 bases). Trimming shortened V by 5 bases and J by 3 bases, and 11 bases separated the two germline ends. The CDR3 sequence is 14 residues long. CDR1 is SGHVT and CDR2 is SQSDAQ in the germline V gene. The CDR3 nucleotides are TGTGCCAGCAGCAAACAGGGCTTTGGAAACACCATATATTTT. Protein: CASSKQGFGNTIYF. The full variable domain, its missing parts supplied by reference TRBV7-4 and TRBJ1-3, is GAGVSQSPRYKVAKRGRDVALRCDSISGHVTLYWYRQTLGQGSEVLTYSQSDAQRDKSGRPSGRFSAERPERSVSTLKIQRTEQGDSAVYLCASSKQGFGNTIYFGEGSWLTVV.

The V call is TRBV19, the J call TRBJ1-2, with TRBD1 as a possible D gene (5 bases). Deletions cut 3 bases from V and 0 bases from J, with 11 bases between. Per the germline V gene, CDR1 is LNHDA and CDR2 is SQIVND (reference sequence). There are 15 residues in the CDR3. CDR3 nucleotide sequence: TGTGCCAGTAGTATTGGTGGGGACCCTAACTATGGCTACACCTTC. Protein product: CASSIGGDPNYGYTF.

This chain joins TRBV7-3 and TRBJ1-1; maybe TRBD1 (6 bases). Germline V gene sequence: CDR1 SGHTA, CDR2 FQGTGA. The germline V and J ends were trimmed by 4 bases and 5 bases, with 14 bases remaining between them. The CDR3 totals 14 residues. The CDR3 DNA reads as TGTGCCAGCAGCTCAGATACAGGGCGGACTGAAGCTTTCTTT. Translating it yields CASSSDTGRTEAFF.

About this clonotype: Here the CDR3 omits its conserved ending phenylalanine or tryptophan, so a read error is the likely source. It is unclear where the CDR3 begins or ends on the DNA, so no DNA is shown, and the CDR3 is as TCRdb lists it. This sequence joins TRBV28 and TRBJ2-6. The germline V gene has CDR1 MDHEN and CDR2 SYDVKM. The CDR3 is 8 amino acids in total, end residues counted. The CDR3 here is CASRKLGG.

The rearrangement uses TRBV7-2 and TRBJ2-3, with TRBD2 identical over 11 bases. The CDR3 is 16 residues long. Germline CDR1 is SGHTA and CDR2 is FQGNSA. J lost 2 bases, V lost 5 bases, and 6 bases had no gene match. The DNA of the CDR3 is TGTGCCAGCAGCCCGACTAGCGGGGCAAACACAGATACGCAGTATTTT. Translated, it gives CASSPTSGANTDTQYF.

The J gene is TRBJ2-3, the V gene TRBV7-2, with D perhaps being TRBD1 or TRBD2 (6 bases each). Germline-derived CDR1 and CDR2 are SGHTA and FQGNSA. CDR3 length equals 17 residues. Trimming took off 5 bases at V and 3 bases at J, with 21 bases between the two ends. CDR3 residues: CASSPLGARGGTDTQYF. The CDR3 bases are TGTGCCAGCAGCCCTTTAGGCGCTCGAGGGGGGACAGATACGCAGTATTTT.

This clonotype rates as medium-sized. The V call is TRBV7-9, the J call TRBJ2-2, with D perhaps matching TRBD2 (5 bases). V lost 1 base to trimming and J lost 1 base, with 10 bases between them. This CDR3 comprises 16 residues. The germline CDR1 and CDR2 sequences are SEHNR and FQNEAQ (reference sequence). CDR3 region: CASSLGASKNTGELFF. The CDR3 DNA follows: TGTGCCAGCAGCTTAGGGGCTAGCAAGAACACCGGGGAGCTGTTTTTT. Complete variable domain (other parts from reference TRBV7-9 and TRBJ2-2): DTGVSQNPRHKITKRGQNVTFRCDPISEHNRLYWYRQTLGQGPEFLTYFQNEAQLEKSRLLSDRFSAERPKGSFSTLEIQRTEQGDSAMYLCASSLGASKNTGELFFGEGSRLTVL.

This chain joins TRBV7-2 and TRBJ2-4; 7 nucleotides match TRBD1. The J call may be in error: the DNA end matches TRBJ2-7 better. Germline V lookup: CDR1 SGHTA, CDR2 FQGNSA. This CDR3 spans 15 amino acids. The chain's CDR3 is CASSLRQGPSYEQYF. CDR3 in DNA: TGTGCCAGCAGCTTGAGACAGGGTCCCTCCTACGAGCAGTACTTC.

J is TRBJ2-1 and V is TRBV10-1; 7 bases agree with TRBD1. Germline V gene data show CDR1 as WNHNN and CDR2 as SYGVQD (reference sequence). The V segment lost 3 bases and the J segment 6 bases; nucleotides outside the gene matches: 2. This CDR3 is 13 amino acids long. The CDR3 nucleotides are TGCGCCAGCAGTGATGCAGGGGGCAATGAGCAGTTCTTC. Translating it yields CASSDAGGNEQFF.

The rearrangement links TRBV7-9 to TRBJ2-6; D is unclear. The CDR3 consists of 9 residues. V shed 5 bases and J shed 18 bases, with 8 bases lying between them. CDR1 SEHNR and CDR2 FQNEAQ come from the germline V gene (reference sequence). In DNA form, the CDR3 reads TGTGCCAGCAGCCTATATCGGACTTTC. Its protein product is CASSLYRTF.

This clonotype is judged medium-sized. The germline gene is not matched at one end of the junction; a read error may be the cause. The chain links TRBV7-7 to TRBJ2-5, with D maybe TRBD1 (8 bases). The germline CDR1 and CDR2 sequences are SSHAT and FNYEAQ (reference sequence). There are 14 residues in the CDR3. The CDR3 DNA reads TGTGCTAGCAGCCTATCCACAGGGGGGGGGACCCAGTACTTC. Its protein product is CASSLSTGGGTQYF.

The sample holds a few counts of this clonotype. The chain joins TRBV2 to TRBJ2-7, with D unclear. CDR1 is SNHLY, CDR2 FYNNEI, per germline. Trimming removed 10 bases from V and 3 bases from J, with 22 bases in between. The CDR3 loop spans 15 amino acids. The chain's CDR3 is CATSERSAVLYEQYF. For the CDR3, the DNA is TGTGCCACCTCAGAAAGGTCGGCCGTCCTCTACGAGCAGTACTTC. The whole variable domain, filled in from reference TRBV2 and TRBJ2-7, reads EPEVTQTPSHQVTQMGQEVILRCVPISNHLYFYWYRQILGQKVEFLVSFYNNEISEKSEIFDDQFSVERPDGSNFTLKIRSTKLEDSAMYFCATSERSAVLYEQYFGPGTRLTVT.

This clonotype turned up a few times. This sequence joins TRBV7-6 and TRBJ1-4, with TRBD1 as a possible D gene (5 bases). CDR3 length: 15 amino acids. The germline V gene has CDR1 SGHVS and CDR2 FNYEAQ. With 4 bases removed from V and 8 bases from J, the gap between germline ends came to 17 bases. CDR3 amino acids: CASSSGPSGAEKLFF. Written as DNA, the CDR3 is TGTGCCAGCAGCTCCGGGCCATCTGGGGCAGAAAAACTGTTTTTT.

V gene TRBV12-3 or TRBV12-4 combines with J gene TRBJ2-5; D assignment may be TRBD1 or TRBD2 (5 bases each). The assigned J gene may be wrong: the sequence end matches TRBJ2-7 better. The CDR3 is 15 residues long. In DNA form, the CDR3 reads TGTGCCAGCAGTAACCTCCGGGACGGGACCTACGAGCAGTACTTC. Translation: CASSNLRDGTYEQYF.